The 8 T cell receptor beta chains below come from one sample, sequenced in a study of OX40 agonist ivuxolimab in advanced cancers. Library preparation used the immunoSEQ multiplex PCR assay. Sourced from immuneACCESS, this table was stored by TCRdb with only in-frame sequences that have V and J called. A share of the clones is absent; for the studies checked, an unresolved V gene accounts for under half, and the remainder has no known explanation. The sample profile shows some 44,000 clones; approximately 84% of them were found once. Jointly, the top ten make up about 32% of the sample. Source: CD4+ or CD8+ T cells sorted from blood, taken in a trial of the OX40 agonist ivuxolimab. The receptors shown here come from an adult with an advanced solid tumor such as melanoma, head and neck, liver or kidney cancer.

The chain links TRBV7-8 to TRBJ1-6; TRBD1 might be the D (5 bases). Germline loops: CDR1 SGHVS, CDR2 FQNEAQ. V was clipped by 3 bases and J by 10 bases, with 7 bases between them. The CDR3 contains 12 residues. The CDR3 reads CASSLAGSPLHF. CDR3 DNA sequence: TGTGCCAGCAGCTTGGCAGGGTCACCCCTCCACTTT. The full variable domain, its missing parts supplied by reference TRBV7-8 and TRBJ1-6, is GAGVSQSPRYKVAKRGQDVALRCDPISGHVSLFWYQQALGQGPEFLTYFQNEAQLDKSGLPSDRFFAERPEGSVSTLKIQRTQQEDSAVYLCASSLAGSPLHFGNGTRLTVT.

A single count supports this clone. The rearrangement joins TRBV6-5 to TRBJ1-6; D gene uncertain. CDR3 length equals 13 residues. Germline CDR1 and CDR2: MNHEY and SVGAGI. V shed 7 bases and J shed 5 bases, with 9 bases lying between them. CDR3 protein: CASTRTNNSPLHF. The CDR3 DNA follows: TGTGCCAGCACCCGGACCAATAATTCACCCCTCCACTTT.

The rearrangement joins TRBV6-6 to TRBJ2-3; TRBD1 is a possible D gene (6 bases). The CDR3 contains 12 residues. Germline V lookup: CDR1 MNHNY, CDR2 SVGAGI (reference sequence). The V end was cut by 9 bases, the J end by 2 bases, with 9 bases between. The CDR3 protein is CASGQPTDTQYF. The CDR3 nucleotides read TGTGCCAGTGGACAGCCCACAGATACGCAGTATTTT.

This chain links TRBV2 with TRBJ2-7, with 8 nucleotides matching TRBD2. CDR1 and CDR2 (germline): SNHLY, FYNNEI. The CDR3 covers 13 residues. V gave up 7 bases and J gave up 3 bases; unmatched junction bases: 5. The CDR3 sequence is CASKTSVNYEQYF. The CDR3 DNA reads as TGTGCCAGCAAGACTAGCGTGAACTACGAGCAGTACTTC.

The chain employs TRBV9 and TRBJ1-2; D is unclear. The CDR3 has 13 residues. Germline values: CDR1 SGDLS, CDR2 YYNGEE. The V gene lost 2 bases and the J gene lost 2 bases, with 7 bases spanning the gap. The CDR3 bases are TGTGCCAGCAGCGTGCTACAGAACTATGGCTACACCTTC. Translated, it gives CASSVLQNYGYTF. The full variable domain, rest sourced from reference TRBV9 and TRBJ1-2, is DSGVTQTPKHLITATGQRVTLRCSPRSGDLSVYWYQQSLDQGLQFLIQYYNGEERAKGNILERFSAQQFPDLHSELNLSSLELGDSALYFCASSVLQNYGYTFGSGTRLTVV.

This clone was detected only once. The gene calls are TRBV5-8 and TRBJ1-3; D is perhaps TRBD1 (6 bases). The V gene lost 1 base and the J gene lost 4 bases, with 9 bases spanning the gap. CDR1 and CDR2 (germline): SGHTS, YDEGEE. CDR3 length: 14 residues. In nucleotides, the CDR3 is TGTGCCAGCAGCTTGAGGGGGTCCGGAAACACCATATATTTT. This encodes CASSLRGSGNTIYF. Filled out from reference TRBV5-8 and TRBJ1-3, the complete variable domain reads EAGVTQSPTHLIKTRGQQATLRCSPISGHTSVYWYQQALGLGLQFLLWYDEGEERNRGNFPPRFSGRQFPNYSSELNVNALELEDSALYLCASSLRGSGNTIYFGEGSWLTVV.

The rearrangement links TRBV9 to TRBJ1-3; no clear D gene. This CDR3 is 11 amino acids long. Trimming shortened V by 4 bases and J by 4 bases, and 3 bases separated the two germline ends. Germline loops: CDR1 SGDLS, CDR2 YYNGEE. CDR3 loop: CASSHGNTIYF. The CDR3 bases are TGTGCCAGCAGCCACGGAAACACCATATATTTT. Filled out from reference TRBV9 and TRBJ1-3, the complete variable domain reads DSGVTQTPKHLITATGQRVTLRCSPRSGDLSVYWYQQSLDQGLQFLIQYYNGEERAKGNILERFSAQQFPDLHSELNLSSLELGDSALYFCASSHGNTIYFGEGSWLTVV.

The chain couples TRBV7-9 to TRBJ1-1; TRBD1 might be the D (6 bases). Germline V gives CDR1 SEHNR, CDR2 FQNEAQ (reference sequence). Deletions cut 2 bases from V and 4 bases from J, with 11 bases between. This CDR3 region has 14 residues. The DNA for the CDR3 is TGTGCCAGCAGCTTACCAGGGGCTAGCACTGAAGCTTTCTTT. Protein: CASSLPGASTEAFF.